The sample holds one count of the clone carrying this T cell receptor beta chain. The data are from a study of blood T cell repertoires in COVID-19. Germline V gene sequence: CDR1 ENHRY, CDR2 SYGVKD. V lost 6 bases, J lost 3 bases, and 9 bases stayed unmatched. The length of the CDR3 is 16 residues. Some clones are missing from TCRdb's copy, which holds only in-frame ones; the method was immunoSEQ multiplex PCR. The data contain about 150,000 clones, approximately 80% of them singletons. The receptor's source is a woman at least 80 years old with COVID-19, enrolled during active disease. The chain combines TRBV10-3 with TRBJ2-1, with 9 bases aligning to TRBD2. The sequenced material came from peripheral blood. CDR3 residues: CAIRGTSSSFYNEQFF. CDR3 nucleotides: TGTGCCATCAGGGGGACTAGCTCTTCCTTCTACAATGAGCAGTTCTTC.